Following are 18 T cell receptor beta chains from one sample sequenced in a study of immune reconstitution after stem cell transplant in scleroderma. A single record per CDR3 protein comes from TCRdb applying MiXCR to the RT-PCR reads. Among 970 or so distinct CDR3 sequences listed, around 8.9% were seen once. The biological material was taken before or after autologous hematopoietic stem cell transplantation (not recorded which). These receptors were obtained from a male donor with systemic sclerosis.

This clonotype counts as medium-sized (0.01 to 0.1%). The J gene is TRBJ2-3, the V gene TRBV5-1; TRBD1 might be the D (6 bases). Germline values: CDR1 SGHRS, CDR2 YFSETQ. The CDR3 runs to 14 residues. Trimming cost V 4 bases and J 5 bases, with 14 bases left between them. CDR3 nucleotide sequence: TGCGCCAGCAGCGGGGGACAAGGGGGAGATACGCAGTATTTT. Encoded protein: CASSGGQGGDTQYF.

This clonotype is labeled medium-sized. J is TRBJ1-1 and V is TRBV4-2; 7 bases line up with TRBD1. CDR3 length: 15 residues. Germline V lookup: CDR1 LGHNA, CDR2 YNFKEQ. V trimming: 1 base; J trimming: 0 bases; junction bases outside the gene matches: 2. This CDR3 reads CASSQGTGLNTEAFF. Here the CDR3 DNA reads TGTGCCAGCAGCCAAGGGACAGGATTGAACACTGAAGCTTTCTTT.

This clonotype is deemed large. The rearrangement joins TRBV20-1 to TRBJ1-1; D not resolved. The V gene lost 3 bases and the J gene lost 0 bases, with 5 bases spanning the gap. Germline-derived CDR1 and CDR2 are DFQATT and SNEGSKA (reference sequence). The CDR3 consists of 12 residues. This CDR3 reads CSASGMNTEAFF. The CDR3 DNA reads TGCAGTGCTAGCGGTATGAACACTGAAGCTTTCTTT.

By its share, this clonotype is medium-sized (0.01 to 0.1%). The chain links TRBV5-4 to TRBJ2-3; D uncertain. This CDR3 region has 12 residues. The germline V gene has CDR1 SGHNT and CDR2 YYREEE (reference sequence). Trimming left V 1 base short and J 7 bases short, with 7 bases between. CDR3 in DNA: TGTGCCAGCAGCTTGATGGGGAATACGCAGTATTTT. It yields the protein CASSLMGNTQYF.

This clonotype is classed as medium-sized. This chain uses TRBV19 with TRBJ1-3; the match to TRBD1 covers 8 bases. The CDR3 is 19 amino acids. Trimming cost V 6 bases and J 1 base; bases outside gene matches: 17. Germline V CDR1 and CDR2: LNHDA, SQIVND (reference sequence). The CDR3 region is CASRPGTGLGRGSGNTIYF. DNA for the CDR3: TGTGCCAGTAGGCCCGGGACAGGACTTGGAAGAGGGTCTGGAAACACCATATATTTT.

Within the sample, this clonotype is medium-sized. The chain has TRBV10-3 and TRBJ1-5; 7 bases fit TRBD1. J lost 2 bases, V lost 5 bases, and 3 bases had no gene match. The germline CDR1 and CDR2 sequences are ENHRY and SYGVKD. The CDR3 is made up of 14 amino acids. DNA for the CDR3: TGTGCCATCAGTCCTGACAGGGGCAATCAGCCCCAGCATTTT. It codes for CAISPDRGNQPQHF.

In this sample, this clonotype is large. The chain uses TRBV6-5 and TRBJ1-1, with TRBD1 as a possible D gene (5 bases). Trimming pared 3 bases from V and 3 bases from J, leaving 14 bases between. The germline gives CDR1 MNHEY, CDR2 SVGAGI. The length of the CDR3 is 15 residues. For the CDR3, the DNA is TGTGCCAGCAGTTATGGGATTACGGGGCACACTGAAGCTTTCTTT. Amino acids: CASSYGITGHTEAFF.

By share of the sample, this clonotype is medium-sized (0.01 to 0.1%). V gene TRBV12-3 or TRBV12-4 combines with J gene TRBJ2-2, with a tentative D call TRBD2 (5 bases). The CDR3 consists of 13 residues. V gave up 2 bases and J gave up 5 bases, with 6 bases separating them. The DNA for the CDR3 is TGTGCCAGCAGTTTAAGGGAGACCGGGGAGCTGTTTTTT. Translation gives CASSLRETGELFF.

By share of the sample, this clonotype is medium-sized. The rearrangement joins TRBV3-1 to TRBJ2-3; the D gene could be TRBD1 or TRBD2 (7 bases each). Germline loops: CDR1 LGHDT, CDR2 YNNKEL (reference sequence). This CDR3 is built from 19 residues. Deletions cut 0 bases from V and 2 bases from J, with 21 bases between. DNA of the CDR3: TGTGCCAGCAGCCAAGAAGGGTTGGCAGGGGGGGGTTACACAGATACGCAGTATTTT. Protein sequence: CASSQEGLAGGGYTDTQYF.

This clonotype is medium-sized within its sample. The chain carries TRBV5-1 and TRBJ1-1, with 8 bases lining up with TRBD1. Trimming at V came to 3 bases and at J to 0 bases, leaving 7 bases not matched to a gene. Germline CDR1 reads SGHRS; CDR2 reads YFSETQ. The CDR3 contains 16 residues. CDR3: CASSSSWTGLNTEAFF. The CDR3 DNA follows: TGCGCCAGCAGCTCCTCGTGGACAGGGCTGAACACTGAAGCTTTCTTT.

This clonotype appeared once. The genes are TRBV7-9 and TRBJ1-5; D not resolved. The V gene's germline CDR1 is SEHNR and CDR2 FQNEAQ (reference sequence). Trimming took 8 bases from V and 2 from J, leaving 7 bases between them. The CDR3 is 12 residues long. CDR3 in amino acids: CASQEGNQPQHF. The CDR3 region has the DNA TGTGCCAGCCAGGAGGGCAATCAGCCCCAGCATTTT.

This clonotype is medium-sized (0.01 to 0.1%) by share. V is TRBV20-1 and J is TRBJ2-2; tentative D call: TRBD2 (6 bases). Trimming shortened V by 1 base and J by 3 bases, and 9 bases separated the two germline ends. Per the germline V gene, CDR1 is DFQATT and CDR2 is SNEGSKA (reference sequence). The CDR3 has 14 amino acids. CDR3 protein: CSARAERDTGELFF. DNA for the CDR3: TGCAGTGCTAGAGCAGAGCGGGACACCGGGGAGCTGTTTTTT.

This clonotype is medium-sized. The V gene is TRBV30, the J gene TRBJ1-4, with 9 bases fitting TRBD1. Germline lookup yields CDR1 GTSNPN and CDR2 SVGIG (reference sequence). This CDR3 spans 13 amino acids. The V segment lost 8 bases and the J segment 5 bases; nucleotides outside the gene matches: 6. The CDR3 bases are TGTGCCCGCCGGGGGACAGGGAATGAAAAACTGTTTTTT. This translates into CARRGTGNEKLFF.

This clonotype is large within its sample. The chain uses TRBV10-2 and TRBJ2-3; D remains ambiguous. The ends were cut back, 4 bases at V and 2 bases at J, with 10 bases in the middle. This CDR3 contains 14 residues. Germline V gene lookup returns CDR1 WSHSY and CDR2 SAAADI. DNA for the CDR3: TGCGCCAGCAGTGGCCGGCTATACACAGATACGCAGTATTTT. Amino acids: CASSGRLYTDTQYF.

This clonotype is medium-sized within its sample. V usage is TRBV20-1 and J usage is TRBJ1-2; maybe TRBD1 (6 bases). Trimming took 4 bases from V and 3 from J, leaving 9 bases between them. This CDR3 is 12 amino acids long. Germline values: CDR1 DFQATT, CDR2 SNEGSKA (reference sequence). CDR3 nucleotides: TGCAGTGCTAAGGGGGAAGACTATGGCTACACCTTC. Its translation is CSAKGEDYGYTF.

V gene TRBV4-2 combines with J gene TRBJ1-5; D remains unclear. Germline V CDR1 and CDR2: LGHNA, YNFKEQ. The V end lost 0 bases, the J end lost 5 bases, and 5 bases lay between the germline ends. CDR3 length: 13 amino acids. The CDR3 DNA reads TGTGCCAGCAGCCAAGATCTCGATCAGCCCCAGCATTTT. Amino acids: CASSQDLDQPQHF.

In its sample, this clonotype ranks as medium-sized (0.01 to 0.1%). This rearrangement joins TRBV20-1 to TRBJ2-1; 10 bases agree with TRBD2. Looked up from germline, CDR1 is DFQATT and CDR2 is SNEGSKA (reference sequence). The ends lost 2 bases at V and 7 bases at J; junction bases unmatched: 8. The CDR3 loop spans 15 amino acids. CDR3 loop: CSARTGAGGYNEQFF. CDR3 nucleotides: TGCAGTGCTAGAACGGGAGCGGGGGGGTATAATGAGCAGTTCTTC.

Concerning this clonotype itself: Germline and junction disagree at one end, which may indicate a read error. The chain uses TRBV3-1 and TRBJ2-3; 10 bases match TRBD2. This CDR3 is built from 16 residues. The V gene's germline CDR1 is LGHDT and CDR2 YNNKEL (reference sequence). The CDR3 DNA is TGTGCCAGCAGCCAAGACCCTAGCGGGAGCACAGATACGCAGTATTTC. It codes for CASSQDPSGSTDTQYF.